The rows below give T cell receptor beta chains drawn from one sample of a study of Tregs in tolerant kidney transplant recipients. Assay: immunoSEQ multiplex PCR; the TCRdb copy retains only in-frame clones and omits some. The top ten clones hold roughly 4.5% of a sample with some 68,000 clones, 84% of them seen once. Sequencing was carried out using CD4+ T cells from blood. The source is a human donor in good health. Both conserved end residues are part of each CDR3. Each record gives: D gene, V gene, clone size, J gene, CDR3 protein, CDR3 DNA. D genes are given only for firm matches. The listing skips clone size in some rows; elsewhere it reads once, few, many or a size class.

d_call: NA; v_call: TRBV7-6; clone_size: NA; j_call: TRBJ2-7; cdr3_aa: CASSSRWEANEQYF; cdr3_nt: TGTGCCAGCAGCTCCCGGTGGGAGGCCAACGAGCAGTACTTC
d_call: TRBD1; v_call: TRBV5-4; clone_size: NA; j_call: TRBJ2-1; cdr3_aa: CASTLLGQAGDEQFF; cdr3_nt: TGTGCCAGCACCCTCTTAGGACAGGCAGGCGATGAGCAGTTCTTC
d_call: NA; v_call: TRBV4-2; clone_size: NA; j_call: TRBJ2-7; cdr3_aa: CASSHPGRDSYEQYF; cdr3_nt: TGTGCCAGCAGCCATCCGGGACGGGACTCCTACGAGCAGTACTTC
d_call: TRBD2; v_call: TRBV5-1; clone_size: NA; j_call: TRBJ2-7; cdr3_aa: CASSPGTSGYTYEQYF; cdr3_nt: TGCGCCAGCAGCCCCGGGACTAGCGGGTATACCTACGAGCAGTACTTC
d_call: TRBD2; v_call: TRBV7-9; clone_size: NA; j_call: TRBJ2-1; cdr3_aa: CASSLAGLAYNEQFF; cdr3_nt: TGTGCCAGCAGCTTAGCGGGACTAGCTTACAATGAGCAGTTCTTC
d_call: NA; v_call: TRBV29-1; clone_size: NA; j_call: TRBJ1-4; cdr3_aa: CSVPGPLSAGEKLFF; cdr3_nt: TGCAGCGTACCGGGACCTCTCTCCGCGGGTGAAAAACTGTTTTTT
d_call: NA; v_call: TRBV5-4; clone_size: NA; j_call: TRBJ2-2; cdr3_aa: CASSGTQGLHTGELFF; cdr3_nt: TGTGCCAGCAGCGGAACACAGGGTTTGCACACCGGGGAGCTGTTTTTT
d_call: NA; v_call: TRBV11-3; clone_size: NA; j_call: TRBJ2-2; cdr3_aa: CASSPAPGHLLTGELFF; cdr3_nt: TGTGCCAGCAGCCCAGCTCCGGGACACCTCCTCACCGGGGAGCTGTTTTTT
d_call: NA; v_call: TRBV5-8; clone_size: NA; j_call: TRBJ1-2; cdr3_aa: CASSPREINYGYTF; cdr3_nt: TGTGCCAGCAGCCCCAGGGAGATAAACTATGGCTACACCTTC
d_call: TRBD1; v_call: TRBV19; clone_size: NA; j_call: TRBJ1-2; cdr3_aa: CASNRDRQYGYTF; cdr3_nt: TGTGCCAGTAATCGGGACAGGCAATATGGCTACACCTTC
d_call: NA; v_call: TRBV2; clone_size: NA; j_call: TRBJ2-5; cdr3_aa: CASSDGGLGGETQYF; cdr3_nt: TGTGCCAGCAGTGATGGCGGGTTAGGAGGAGAGACCCAGTACTTC
d_call: NA; v_call: TRBV9; clone_size: NA; j_call: TRBJ2-3; cdr3_aa: CASGGDTQYF; cdr3_nt: TGTGCCAGCGGAGGAGATACGCAGTATTTT
d_call: TRBD2; v_call: TRBV7-3; clone_size: NA; j_call: TRBJ2-3; cdr3_aa: CASSSSGLAGDTQYF; cdr3_nt: TGTGCCAGCAGCTCCTCCGGACTAGCAGGTGATACGCAGTATTTT
d_call: TRBD2; v_call: TRBV7-9; clone_size: NA; j_call: TRBJ2-7; cdr3_aa: CASSPGRGSYEQYF; cdr3_nt: TGTGCCAGCAGCCCCGGGAGGGGTTCCTACGAGCAGTACTTC
d_call: NA; v_call: TRBV7-9; clone_size: NA; j_call: TRBJ1-1; cdr3_aa: CASRVNGRTKDIGTEAFF; cdr3_nt: TGTGCCAGCAGGGTTAACGGACGGACGAAGGATATTGGCACTGAAGCTTTCTTT
d_call: NA; v_call: TRBV5-6; clone_size: NA; j_call: TRBJ1-2; cdr3_aa: CASSLGQIYGYTF; cdr3_nt: TGTGCCAGCAGCCTAGGACAGATATATGGCTACACCTTC
d_call: NA; v_call: TRBV2; clone_size: NA; j_call: TRBJ1-3; cdr3_aa: CASGRDSGNTIYF; cdr3_nt: TGTGCCAGCGGCAGGGACTCTGGAAACACCATATATTTT
d_call: TRBD1; v_call: TRBV4-1; clone_size: NA; j_call: TRBJ1-2; cdr3_aa: CASSQETGSYGYTF; cdr3_nt: TGCGCCAGCAGCCAAGAGACAGGGTCCTATGGCTACACCTTC
d_call: NA; v_call: TRBV10-3; clone_size: once; j_call: TRBJ2-3; cdr3_aa: CAISAVQAHTDTQYF; cdr3_nt: TGTGCCATCAGTGCGGTACAGGCCCACACAGATACGCAGTATTTT
d_call: NA; v_call: TRBV5-4; clone_size: NA; j_call: TRBJ2-1; cdr3_aa: CASSLLETSGYNEQFF; cdr3_nt: TGTGCCAGCAGCTTGCTTGAAACCAGCGGATACAATGAGCAGTTCTTC
d_call: TRBD2; v_call: TRBV10-2; clone_size: once; j_call: TRBJ2-5; cdr3_aa: CASSNATSGGNQETQYF; cdr3_nt: TGCGCCAGCAGTAACGCGACTAGCGGGGGGAACCAAGAGACCCAGTACTTC
d_call: NA; v_call: TRBV5-1; clone_size: NA; j_call: TRBJ2-5; cdr3_aa: CASSKTSRQTQYF; cdr3_nt: TGCGCCAGCAGCAAAACAAGTCGACAGACCCAGTACTTC
d_call: NA; v_call: TRBV18; clone_size: NA; j_call: TRBJ1-1; cdr3_aa: CASSLRGEAFF; cdr3_nt: TGTGCCAGCTCACTCCGGGGTGAAGCTTTCTTT
d_call: NA; v_call: TRBV11-2; clone_size: NA; j_call: TRBJ1-2; cdr3_aa: CASSLIGGEAGYTF; cdr3_nt: TGTGCCAGCAGCCTTATAGGGGGGGAAGCAGGCTACACCTTC
d_call: NA; v_call: TRBV20-1; clone_size: NA; j_call: TRBJ1-1; cdr3_aa: CSALVNTEAFF; cdr3_nt: TGCAGTGCCCTAGTGAACACTGAAGCTTTCTTT
d_call: NA; v_call: TRBV5-4; clone_size: NA; j_call: TRBJ1-1; cdr3_aa: CASSPDSFTEAFF; cdr3_nt: TGTGCCAGCAGCCCGGACAGTTTCACTGAAGCTTTCTTT
d_call: NA; v_call: TRBV1; clone_size: NA; j_call: TRBJ2-3; cdr3_aa: CTSSQVNGARTDTQYF; cdr3_nt: TGCACCAGCAGCCAAGTAAACGGGGCCCGCACAGATACGCAGTATTTT
d_call: NA; v_call: TRBV18; clone_size: few; j_call: TRBJ2-4; cdr3_aa: CASSPGQNNIQYF; cdr3_nt: TGTGCCAGCTCACCAGGACAGAACAACATTCAGTACTTC
d_call: TRBD2; v_call: TRBV5-1; clone_size: NA; j_call: TRBJ2-3; cdr3_aa: CASSSGTSGGITDTQYF; cdr3_nt: TGCGCCAGCAGCTCCGGGACTAGCGGGGGGATCACAGATACGCAGTATTTT
d_call: NA; v_call: TRBV9; clone_size: few; j_call: TRBJ2-7; cdr3_aa: CASSVQPTLEQYF; cdr3_nt: TGTGCCAGCAGCGTTCAACCTACGCTCGAGCAGTACTTC
d_call: NA; v_call: TRBV4-1; clone_size: NA; j_call: TRBJ2-1; cdr3_aa: CASSNDRGGGEFF; cdr3_nt: TGCGCCAGCAGCAATGACAGGGGAGGGGGTGAGTTCTTC
d_call: NA; v_call: TRBV7-6; clone_size: NA; j_call: TRBJ1-3; cdr3_aa: CASSLGQPAPGNTIYF; cdr3_nt: TGTGCCAGCAGCCTAGGACAACCAGCCCCTGGAAACACCATATATTTT
d_call: NA; v_call: TRBV5-4; clone_size: many; j_call: TRBJ2-7; cdr3_aa: CASSYDNYEQYF; cdr3_nt: TGTGCCAGCAGTTACGACAACTACGAGCAGTACTTC
d_call: TRBD1; v_call: TRBV2; clone_size: NA; j_call: TRBJ1-4; cdr3_aa: CASTGTGDEKLFF; cdr3_nt: TGTGCCAGTACCGGGACAGGGGATGAAAAACTGTTTTTT
d_call: NA; v_call: TRBV7-2; clone_size: NA; j_call: TRBJ1-1; cdr3_aa: CASSSTRVSRGTEAFF; cdr3_nt: TGTGCCAGCAGCTCCACACGGGTCTCGCGGGGCACTGAAGCTTTCTTT
d_call: TRBD2; v_call: TRBV30; clone_size: NA; j_call: TRBJ2-5; cdr3_aa: CAWTSPSGGQETQYF; cdr3_nt: TGTGCCTGGACCTCCCCTAGCGGGGGTCAGGAGACCCAGTACTTC
d_call: TRBD1; v_call: TRBV27; clone_size: NA; j_call: TRBJ2-5; cdr3_aa: CATSRVVAGGTTQYF; cdr3_nt: TGTGCCACGTCGCGGGTGGTGGCAGGGGGCACAACCCAGTACTTC
d_call: TRBD1; v_call: TRBV27; clone_size: NA; j_call: TRBJ1-2; cdr3_aa: CASRTGQGRGYGYTF; cdr3_nt: TGTGCCAGCAGGACCGGACAGGGCCGCGGGTATGGCTACACCTTC
d_call: NA; v_call: TRBV14; clone_size: NA; j_call: TRBJ2-2; cdr3_aa: CASSQPGTGELFF; cdr3_nt: TGTGCCAGCAGCCAACCAGGGACCGGGGAGCTGTTTTTT
d_call: TRBD1; v_call: TRBV7-9; clone_size: once; j_call: TRBJ1-6; cdr3_aa: CASSLAITGGADSPLHF; cdr3_nt: TGTGCCAGCAGCTTAGCCATAACAGGGGGCGCGGATTCACCCCTCCACTTT
d_call: NA; v_call: TRBV6-1; clone_size: NA; j_call: TRBJ1-5; cdr3_aa: CASSETQDQPQHF; cdr3_nt: TGTGCCAGCAGTGAAACACAGGATCAGCCCCAGCATTTT
d_call: TRBD2; v_call: TRBV5-1; clone_size: NA; j_call: TRBJ2-7; cdr3_aa: CASSLGGTTISYEQYF; cdr3_nt: TGCGCCAGCAGCTTGGGTGGGACTACAATATCCTACGAGCAGTACTTC
d_call: NA; v_call: TRBV4-2; clone_size: NA; j_call: TRBJ1-5; cdr3_aa: CASSQGVGGPQHF; cdr3_nt: TGTGCCAGCAGCCAAGGGGTAGGCGGACCCCAGCATTTT
d_call: NA; v_call: TRBV6-5; clone_size: NA; j_call: TRBJ1-1; cdr3_aa: CASSLRADLSTEAFF; cdr3_nt: TGTGCCAGCAGTCTTCGGGCGGATTTGAGCACTGAAGCTTTCTTT
d_call: NA; v_call: TRBV19; clone_size: NA; j_call: TRBJ2-1; cdr3_aa: CASSPDRPVGEQFF; cdr3_nt: TGTGCCAGTAGTCCCGATAGACCCGTTGGCGAGCAGTTCTTC
d_call: TRBD2; v_call: TRBV6-5; clone_size: once; j_call: TRBJ2-7; cdr3_aa: CASSYVAGSRSYEQYF; cdr3_nt: TGTGCCAGCAGTTACGTAGCGGGTTCACGATCCTACGAGCAGTACTTC
d_call: NA; v_call: TRBV7-8; clone_size: NA; j_call: TRBJ2-1; cdr3_aa: CASSLLSRGSLRGEQFF; cdr3_nt: TGTGCCAGCAGCTTATTATCACGGGGATCACTACGCGGTGAGCAGTTCTTC
d_call: NA; v_call: TRBV18; clone_size: NA; j_call: TRBJ2-1; cdr3_aa: CASSPKRYNEQFF; cdr3_nt: TGTGCCAGCTCACCAAAAAGATACAATGAGCAGTTCTTC
d_call: NA; v_call: TRBV7-2; clone_size: NA; j_call: TRBJ1-2; cdr3_aa: CASRAWAGVGGYTF; cdr3_nt: TGTGCCAGCAGGGCTTGGGCGGGAGTGGGTGGCTACACCTTC
d_call: TRBD1; v_call: TRBV5-1; clone_size: once; j_call: TRBJ1-5; cdr3_aa: CASSSGQGDQPQHF; cdr3_nt: TGCGCCAGCAGCTCGGGACAGGGAGATCAGCCCCAGCATTTT
d_call: NA; v_call: TRBV19; clone_size: few; j_call: TRBJ2-7; cdr3_aa: CASSSAGPYEQYF; cdr3_nt: TGTGCCAGTAGTAGTGCGGGCCCCTACGAGCAGTACTTC